The 29 T cell receptor beta chains below all came from one sample that was sequenced in a study of blood T cell repertoires in COVID-19. Profiled with immunoSEQ multiplex PCR; TCRdb holds only in-frame clones, not every one. The table shows about 270,000 clones, with about 83% occurring only once. Sample: peripheral blood. The receptors come from an elderly man with acute or convalescent COVID-19.

The J gene is TRBJ1-5, the V gene TRBV7-8; 9 bases line up with TRBD1. This CDR3 has 15 residues. Germline CDR1 is SGHVS and CDR2 is FQNEAQ. The V gene end was trimmed by 5 bases and the J gene end by 2 bases; junction bases not matched to a gene: 4. This CDR3 is CASSAQGAGNQPQHF. In nucleotides, the CDR3 is TGTGCCAGCAGCGCACAGGGGGCCGGCAATCAGCCCCAGCATTTT.

The V call is TRBV3-1 (or the pseudogene TRBV3-2), the J call TRBJ2-4; possible D gene TRBD1, 6 bases. Trimming shortened V by 2 bases and J by 4 bases, and 9 bases separated the two germline ends. The CDR3 extends over 14 amino acids. Germline V gene sequence: CDR1 LGHDT, CDR2 YNNKEL (reference sequence). CDR3 nucleotides: TGTGCCAGCAGCCAAAGGACAGAAAAAAACATTCAGTACTTC. Its protein product is CASSQRTEKNIQYF.

The V gene is TRBV3-1 (or the pseudogene TRBV3-2), the J gene TRBJ2-1; the D gene is possibly TRBD1 (5 bases). The V gene's germline CDR1 is LGHDT and CDR2 YNNKEL (reference sequence). Trimming left V 1 base short and J 16 bases short, with 14 bases between. This CDR3 region has 12 residues. CDR3 DNA sequence: TGTGCCAGCAGCCAAGTTCCAGGGCCCCGTTTCTTC. It codes for CASSQVPGPRFF.

This clone was detected only once. V is TRBV27 and J is TRBJ2-7; D might be TRBD1 (6 bases). The CDR3 length is 15 residues. Between the trimmed V and J ends, which lost 5 bases and 1 base, there was a span of 15 bases. Germline assignment: CDR1 MNHEY and CDR2 SMNVEV (reference sequence). The CDR3 region is CASSVLGAGSYEQYF. The CDR3 DNA follows: TGTGCCAGCAGTGTCCTGGGGGCCGGGTCCTACGAGCAGTACTTC.

This clone was counted at least ten times. The chain joins TRBV28 to TRBJ2-3; no reliable D call. Germline CDR1 is MDHEN and CDR2 is SYDVKM. The CDR3 runs to 12 residues. The ends were cut back, 2 bases at V and 9 bases at J, with 9 bases in the middle. The CDR3 DNA reads as TGTGCCAGCAGTTTAACAGCCAAAACGCAGTATTTT. Translation gives CASSLTAKTQYF.

V gene TRBV30 combines with J gene TRBJ2-5, with a weak D call TRBD1 (5 bases). The CDR3 loop spans 13 amino acids. Germline values: CDR1 GTSNPN, CDR2 SVGIG (reference sequence). V lost 3 bases and J 2 bases, leaving 10 bases between the germline ends. The CDR3 DNA sequence: TGTGCCTGGAGCCCAGGGCGTCAAGAGACCCAGTACTTC. Its protein product is CAWSPGRQETQYF.

The chain joins TRBV5-3 to TRBJ2-7; 10 bases align to TRBD1. TRBV5-3 is identified as an open reading frame with a role that is uncertain. Losses at the gene ends were 4 bases for V and 5 bases for J; bases not matched to a gene: 9. This CDR3 is built from 15 residues. DNA for the CDR3: TGTGCCAGAAGCCCAGACGGGACAGGGGATCACGAGCAGTACTTC. Translated, it gives CARSPDGTGDHEQYF.

The chain links TRBV28 to TRBJ2-7; TRBD1 might be the D (5 bases). The CDR3 runs 15 residues. CDR1 and CDR2 (germline): MDHEN, SYDVKM. Trimming stripped 6 bases from V and 0 bases from J, with 15 bases between. In DNA form, the CDR3 reads TGTGCCAGCAGCCAAGGGGCTCCAAGCTCCTACGAGCAGTACTTC. Translated: CASSQGAPSSYEQYF.

The CDR3 coding sequence is TGTGCCAGCAGTTTCAGGGGACAGGGGAGGAACTATGGCTACACCTTC. Its protein product is CASSFRGQGRNYGYTF. The chain uses TRBV7-9 and TRBJ1-2; 10 bases match TRBD1. In germline, CDR1 is SEHNR, CDR2 FQNEAQ (reference sequence). This CDR3 has 16 amino acids. J gave up 2 bases and V 6 bases, and 9 bases lay outside the gene matches.

The CDR3 here is CASSKLAGANNEQFF. The CDR3 nucleotides are TGTGCCAGCAGTAAACTAGCGGGGGCGAACAATGAGCAGTTCTTC. This sequence joins TRBV11-3 and TRBJ2-1; 11 bases line up with TRBD2. The CDR3 is made up of 15 amino acids. The V and J ends lost 6 bases and 5 bases, in that order; junction bases with no gene match: 6. The germline V gene encodes CDR1 SGHNT and CDR2 YENEEA.

This clone appeared a single time. This chain joins TRBV14 and TRBJ2-2, with D tentatively TRBD2 (5 bases). The CDR3 is made up of 16 amino acids. The germline V gene encodes CDR1 SGHDN and CDR2 FVKESK. V was cut by 4 bases and J by 3 bases, with 15 bases left in between. The CDR3: CASSPFRDLDTGELFF. The CDR3 DNA reads TGTGCCAGCAGCCCATTTCGGGATTTGGACACCGGGGAGCTGTTTTTT.

This sequence joins TRBV19 and TRBJ1-4; 7 bases fit TRBD1. Germline CDR1 LNHDA, CDR2 SQIVND (reference sequence). This CDR3 contains 16 residues. J lost 2 bases, V lost 1 base, and 4 bases had no gene match. In DNA, the CDR3 is TGTGCCAGTAGTATAGCCGGGACAGCCACTAATGAAAAACTGTTTTTT. Translation gives CASSIAGTATNEKLFF.

The genes are TRBV6-5 and TRBJ2-7; tentative D call: TRBD1 (6 bases). Germline CDR1 MNHEY, CDR2 SVGAGI. CDR3 length: 11 residues. With 6 bases removed from V and 8 bases from J, the gap between germline ends came to 11 bases. CDR3 nucleotides: TGTGCCAGCAGGCAGGGGAATAAGCAGTACTTC. This sequence encodes CASRQGNKQYF.

This clone was seen a handful of times. V and J are TRBV27 and TRBJ2-7; D possibly corresponds to TRBD2 (5 bases). The ends were cut back, 5 bases at V and 5 bases at J, with 19 bases in the middle. The length of the CDR3 is 15 residues. In germline, CDR1 is MNHEY, CDR2 SMNVEV (reference sequence). The DNA for the CDR3 is TGTGCCAGCAGTCGACGCAGTGAAGGGAGTAACGAGCAGTACTTC. Translating gives CASSRRSEGSNEQYF.

V gene TRBV7-8 combines with J gene TRBJ2-5, with a weak D call TRBD1 (6 bases). V shed 2 bases and J shed 7 bases, with 17 bases lying between them. CDR1 SGHVS and CDR2 FQNEAQ come from the germline V gene. CDR3 length equals 15 residues. The CDR3 coding sequence is TGTGCCAGCAGCTTATTGGGGGCAGGGGAAGGGACCCAGTACTTC. Translated: CASSLLGAGEGTQYF.

This chain links TRBV25-1 with TRBJ2-1; D not resolved. The CDR3 runs 15 residues. The germline gives CDR1 MGHDK, CDR2 SYGVNS. Trimming removed 7 bases at V and 0 bases at J, with 13 bases between. CDR3 sequence: CASTPPVSSYNEQFF. The CDR3 nucleotides read TGTGCCAGCACCCCCCCCGTGAGCTCCTACAATGAGCAGTTCTTC. Looking up the rest from reference TRBV25-1 and TRBJ2-1 gives the full variable domain: EADIYQTPRYLVIGTGKKITLECSQTMGHDKMYWYQQDPGMELHLIHYSYGVNSTEKGDLSSESTVSRIRTEHFPLTLESARPSHTSQYLCASTPPVSSYNEQFFGPGTRLTVL.

The rearrangement uses TRBV15 and TRBJ1-2; perhaps TRBD1 as D (6 bases). This CDR3 comprises 14 residues. V lost 0 bases, J lost 8 bases, and 13 bases lay in between. Per the germline V gene, CDR1 is LNHNV and CDR2 is YYDKDF (reference sequence). The CDR3 protein is CATSRDLQGGGYTF. The DNA of the CDR3 is TGTGCCACCAGCAGAGATCTACAGGGAGGGGGCTACACCTTC.

The rearrangement links TRBV11-2 to TRBJ2-7; D is undetermined. The V gene's germline CDR1 is SGHAT and CDR2 FQNNGV. Trimming took 0 bases from V and 3 from J, leaving 15 bases between them. The CDR3 has 16 amino acids. This chain's CDR3 is CASSLDSQARNYEQYF. The CDR3 DNA reads TGTGCCAGCAGCTTAGATTCGCAGGCCAGGAACTACGAGCAGTACTTC.

The rearrangement uses TRBV7-9 and TRBJ1-6, with D unresolved. The germline V and J ends were trimmed by 5 bases and 9 bases, with 11 bases remaining between them. This CDR3 contains 13 residues. The germline V gene has CDR1 SEHNR and CDR2 FQNEAQ (reference sequence). This CDR3 reads CASSPDLGSPLHF. DNA for the CDR3: TGTGCCAGCAGCCCCGACCTAGGTTCACCCCTCCACTTT.

The chain employs TRBV10-1 and TRBJ2-1, with D maybe TRBD2 (5 bases). Trimming took off 0 bases at V and 0 bases at J, with 12 bases between the two ends. This CDR3 comprises 17 residues. Germline CDR1 and CDR2: WNHNN and SYGVQD (reference sequence). The DNA of the CDR3 is TGCGCCAGCAGTGAGTCGCTCGGAGGAAGCTCCTACAATGAGCAGTTCTTC. Translated, it gives CASSESLGGSSYNEQFF.

This chain joins TRBV5-4 and TRBJ2-2; 10 nucleotides match TRBD1. The CDR3 contains 16 residues. With V trimmed by 4 bases and J by 4 bases, 7 bases remained unmatched. CDR1 is SGHNT, CDR2 YYREEE, per germline (reference sequence). CDR3 in amino acids: CASSEWTGGSTGELFF. The CDR3 region has the DNA TGTGCCAGCAGCGAATGGACAGGGGGAAGCACCGGGGAGCTGTTTTTT.

V is TRBV6-1 and J is TRBJ1-2; TRBD1 agrees at 7 bases. After removal of 1 base from V and 0 bases from J, the junction contained 8 bases not matched to a gene. CDR3 size: 17 residues. Germline CDR1 MNHNS, CDR2 SASEGT. Here the CDR3 reads CASSEVEGAITNYGYTF. The CDR3 DNA is TGTGCCAGCAGTGAAGTTGAGGGGGCGATAACTAACTATGGCTACACCTTC.

This chain links TRBV19 with TRBJ2-7; 9 positions match TRBD1. V was clipped by 1 base and J by 4 bases; unmatched bases: 5. The germline CDR1 and CDR2 sequences are LNHDA and SQIVND (reference sequence). The CDR3 totals 15 residues. The CDR3 is CASSIAQGARYEQYF. The CDR3, as DNA: TGTGCCAGTAGTATAGCACAGGGGGCTCGGTACGAGCAGTACTTC.

The chain employs TRBV11-2 and TRBJ2-3; D gene ambiguous. The length of the CDR3 is 17 residues. Looked up from germline, CDR1 is SGHAT and CDR2 is FQNNGV. Trimming took off 1 base at V and 4 bases at J, with 18 bases between the two ends. The CDR3 nucleotides read TGTGCCAGCAGCTTAGTTGGGTCAAACCTTCGGGCAGATACGCAGTATTTT. This translates into CASSLVGSNLRADTQYF.

This chain uses TRBV9 with TRBJ2-1; 8 nucleotides line up with TRBD2. Trimming at V came to 2 bases and at J to 0 bases, leaving 4 bases not matched to a gene. This CDR3 has 16 amino acids. Germline CDR1 is SGDLS and CDR2 is YYNGEE. CDR3 region: CASSVLAGSSYNEQFF. As DNA, the CDR3 is TGTGCCAGCAGCGTCTTAGCGGGGAGCTCCTACAATGAGCAGTTCTTC.

The chain couples TRBV19 to TRBJ2-3, with D possibly TRBD2 on 7 matching bases. CDR3 size: 16 residues. Germline loops: CDR1 LNHDA, CDR2 SQIVND (reference sequence). Trimming shortened V by 0 bases and J by 2 bases, and 12 bases separated the two germline ends. The CDR3 is CASSIDLRGATDTQYF. Written as DNA, the CDR3 is TGTGCCAGTAGTATAGATCTACGGGGGGCCACAGATACGCAGTATTTT.

This chain links TRBV28 with TRBJ1-6; 7 bases are a match to TRBD1. Germline loops: CDR1 MDHEN, CDR2 SYDVKM. This CDR3 spans 16 amino acids. Unmatched junction bases numbered 13, after V lost 5 bases and J lost 9 bases. CDR3: CASSPPAGQRISPLHF. Written as DNA, the CDR3 is TGTGCCAGCAGTCCCCCCGCGGGACAGCGTATTTCACCCCTCCACTTT.

The chain recombines TRBV5-3 with TRBJ1-1; 7 bases fit TRBD1. TRBV5-3 is labeled an ORF, and its function is uncertain. V was pared by 4 bases and J by 8 bases, with 5 bases of the junction left unmatched. The CDR3 totals 12 residues. As DNA, the CDR3 is TGTGCCAGAAGCGCGACAGGGATCGAAGCTTTCTTT. This translates into CARSATGIEAFF.

This chain connects TRBV5-4 to TRBJ2-5, with TRBD2 matching over 8 bases. J lost 3 bases, V lost 0 bases, and 13 bases had no gene match. The CDR3 runs 18 residues. CDR1 is SGHNT and CDR2 is YYREEE in the germline V gene (reference sequence). CDR3 sequence (DNA): TGTGCCAGCAGCTTGGAATTAAAAGGGCGGGGGGCCGAAGAGACCCAGTACTTC. Translation: CASSLELKGRGAEETQYF. The whole variable domain, filled in from reference TRBV5-4 and TRBJ2-5, reads ETGVTQSPTHLIKTRGQQVTLRCSSQSGHNTVSWYQQALGQGPQFIFQYYREEENGRGNFPPRFSGLQFPNYSSELNVNALELDDSALYLCASSLELKGRGAEETQYFGPGTRLLVL.